These 7 T cell receptor beta chains share one sample of origin, sequenced in a study of blood T cell repertoires in COVID-19. Clones were sequenced by immunoSEQ multiplex PCR, and TCRdb holds only the in-frame ones, with some missing. The table records 70,000 to 90,000 clones, 80% to 90% of them present only once. Input material: peripheral blood. The receptors originated from a man in his 60s with acute or convalescent COVID-19.

The rearrangement links TRBV28 to TRBJ1-5, with a weak D call TRBD1 (5 bases). Germline CDR1 is MDHEN and CDR2 is SYDVKM. This CDR3 contains 12 residues. V was cut by 6 bases and J by 7 bases, with 10 bases left in between. The DNA of the CDR3 is TGTGCCAGCAGCCGTGGACAACAGCCCCAGCATTTT. This codes for CASSRGQQPQHF.

The gene calls are TRBV30 and TRBJ2-1; weak D call: TRBD2 (6 bases). Germline-derived CDR1 and CDR2 are GTSNPN and SVGIG (reference sequence). Trimming took off 0 bases at V and 0 bases at J, with 15 bases between the two ends. The CDR3 spans 17 residues. The DNA for the CDR3 is TGTGCCTGGAGTGTAGGAGGGGCAGTGATCTCCTACAATGAGCAGTTCTTC. Translating gives CAWSVGGAVISYNEQFF.

The chain employs TRBV7-9 and TRBJ1-6; D remains unclear. The CDR3 has 16 residues. The germline gives CDR1 SEHNR, CDR2 FQNEAQ (reference sequence). V lost 3 bases and J 5 bases, leaving 14 bases between the germline ends. CDR3: CASSLTRRRDNSPLHF. The DNA of the CDR3 is TGTGCCAGCAGCTTGACGAGGAGGCGAGATAATTCACCCCTCCACTTT.

A single count supports this clone. J is TRBJ1-4 and V is TRBV19; TRBD1 agrees at 10 bases. The CDR3 has 15 residues. V gave up 7 bases and J gave up 5 bases; unmatched junction bases: 7. Per germline, CDR1 LNHDA and CDR2 SQIVND (reference sequence). The CDR3 coding sequence is TGTGCCAGTACGACTCGGGACAGGGGAAATGAAAAACTGTTTTTT. The encoded protein is CASTTRDRGNEKLFF.

The chain combines TRBV6-2 or TRBV6-3 with TRBJ2-7; tentative D call: TRBD2 (5 bases). V lost 6 bases to trimming and J lost 2 bases, with 14 bases between them. This CDR3 contains 14 residues. Germline CDR1 reads MNHEY; CDR2 reads SVGEGT. In nucleotides, the CDR3 is TGTGCCAGCAGCCCCAACGCGGGTCCCTACGAGCAGTACTTC. Amino acid sequence: CASSPNAGPYEQYF.

The V call is TRBV7-6, the J call TRBJ1-5, with 10 bases identical to TRBD1. Germline V CDR1 and CDR2: SGHVS, FNYEAQ. V lost 4 bases and J lost 3; bases outside the gene matches: 3. The CDR3 runs to 15 residues. CDR3 sequence reads: CASSSGQGYNQPQHF. DNA for the CDR3: TGTGCCAGCAGCTCGGGACAGGGGTACAATCAGCCCCAGCATTTT.

The chain joins TRBV2 to TRBJ2-7; TRBD1 is a possible D gene (6 bases). Trimming took off 6 bases at V and 0 bases at J, with 12 bases between the two ends. The CDR3 runs 14 residues. Germline assignment: CDR1 SNHLY and CDR2 FYNNEI. CDR3 in amino acids: CASREQGSSYEQYF. The CDR3 nucleotides read TGTGCCAGCAGAGAGCAGGGGAGCTCCTACGAGCAGTACTTC.